The 32 T cell receptor beta chains listed next were all sequenced from one sample in a study of blood T cell repertoires in COVID-19. Assay used: immunoSEQ multiplex PCR; TCRdb lists only in-frame clones, some missing. The table has under 250,000 clones, about 86% seen once; the top ten hold about 8.1%. Sequenced material: peripheral blood. These TCRs come from a woman between 50 and 59 years old with acute or convalescent COVID-19.

The chain uses TRBV12-3 or TRBV12-4 and TRBJ2-2; D is perhaps TRBD2 (6 bases). This CDR3 has 13 residues. The V gene lost 5 bases and the J gene lost 9 bases, with 13 bases spanning the gap. In nucleotides, the CDR3 is TGTGCCAGCAGTCCAGTGGAGGGCTGGGAGCTGTTTTTT. Translating gives CASSPVEGWELFF.

This clone showed up just a few times. The V call is TRBV5-4, the J call TRBJ1-6; 7 bases align to TRBD1. Trimming took 1 base from V and 8 from J; bases not matched to a gene: 3. CDR1 and CDR2 (germline): SGHNT, YYREEE (reference sequence). The CDR3 length is 14 residues. The CDR3 loop reads CASSLQGGDSPLHF. The CDR3 region has the DNA TGTGCCAGCAGCTTGCAAGGGGGCGATTCACCCCTCCACTTT.

The CDR3 here is CASSIENREGNTEAFF. DNA of the CDR3: TGTGCCAGTAGTATTGAAAACAGGGAGGGGAACACTGAAGCTTTCTTT. The V gene is TRBV19, the J gene TRBJ1-1, with D perhaps TRBD1 (6 bases). Trimming took off 3 bases at V and 1 base at J, with 15 bases between the two ends. The CDR3 loop spans 16 amino acids. Germline loops: CDR1 LNHDA, CDR2 SQIVND (reference sequence).

This clone was detected only once. This chain links TRBV9 with TRBJ2-3, with 11 bases identical to TRBD2. This CDR3 comprises 16 residues. Germline V gives CDR1 SGDLS, CDR2 YYNGEE. V gave up 3 bases and J gave up 3 bases; unmatched junction bases: 6. The CDR3 spells CASSAFSGRATDTQYF. The CDR3 bases are TGTGCCAGCAGCGCGTTTAGCGGGAGGGCGACAGATACGCAGTATTTT.

This clone was seen ten or more times. This chain joins TRBV6-6 and TRBJ1-5; D remains unclear. CDR3 length: 18 residues. CDR1 is MNHNY and CDR2 is SVGAGI in the germline V gene (reference sequence). V lost 5 bases to trimming and J lost 5 bases, with 25 bases between them. CDR3 nucleotide sequence: TGTGCCAGCAGTCGCTTCCCTCCCGTTTTGTCCGTTGATCAGCCCCAGCATTTT. Translation gives CASSRFPPVLSVDQPQHF.

The chain couples TRBV6-5 to TRBJ2-7; 7 nucleotides align to TRBD2. Trimming cost V 8 bases and J 2 bases; bases outside gene matches: 6. CDR3 length equals 13 residues. CDR1 and CDR2 from the germline V gene are MNHEY and SVGAGI. Written as DNA, the CDR3 is TGTGCCAGCTCTGGGGGGGGTACCTACGAGCAGTACTTC. It codes for CASSGGGTYEQYF.

The rearrangement joins TRBV14 to TRBJ2-2, with 7 bases matching TRBD2. The V gene end was trimmed by 7 bases and the J gene end by 4 bases; junction bases not matched to a gene: 9. This CDR3 contains 15 residues. Germline V CDR1 and CDR2: SGHDN, FVKESK. As DNA, the CDR3 is TGTGCCAGCACTCGAGCGGGGTCGCGCACCGGGGAGCTGTTTTTT. Its translation is CASTRAGSRTGELFF. Based on the CDR3 plus reference TRBV14 and TRBJ2-2, the full variable domain is EAGVTQFPSHSVIEKGQTVTLRCDPISGHDNLYWYRRVMGKEIKFLLHFVKESKQDESGMPNNRFLAERTGGTYSTLKVQPAELEDSGVYFCASTRAGSRTGELFFGEGSRLTVL.

A single count supports this clone. The chain joins TRBV7-6 to TRBJ2-3; 10 positions match TRBD1. The junction had 4 bases not matched to a gene; V was cut back by 5 bases and J by 2 bases. The CDR3 is 15 amino acids. Germline assignment: CDR1 SGHVS and CDR2 FNYEAQ. In DNA form, the CDR3 reads TGTGCCAGCAGCGAGCGACAGGGGGCCACAGATACGCAGTATTTT. Translated, it gives CASSERQGATDTQYF.

The J gene is TRBJ2-1, the V gene TRBV19; 8 nucleotides align to TRBD2. The CDR3 is 18 amino acids. The germline V gene encodes CDR1 LNHDA and CDR2 SQIVND (reference sequence). The V and J ends lost 7 bases and 0 bases, in that order; junction bases with no gene match: 14. The CDR3 protein is CASTTPRAGVLSYNEQFF. For the CDR3, the DNA is TGTGCCAGTACCACACCCCGAGCGGGAGTACTCTCCTACAATGAGCAGTTCTTC.

The chain couples TRBV7-6 to TRBJ1-4; 7 nucleotides align to TRBD1. The germline V gene has CDR1 SGHVS and CDR2 FNYEAQ. Unmatched junction bases numbered 6, after V lost 3 bases and J lost 5 bases. The CDR3 sequence is 15 residues long. The CDR3 nucleotides are TGTGCCAGCAGCTTGTGGACAGGAGGGAATGAAAAACTGTTTTTT. Translated: CASSLWTGGNEKLFF.

This clone was counted a single time. CDR3 in amino acids: CASSLGFSGNTIYF. CDR3 DNA: TGTGCCAGCAGTCTGGGCTTCTCTGGAAACACCATATATTTT. The chain is built from TRBV6-5 and TRBJ1-3; D is ambiguous. The germline CDR1 and CDR2 sequences are MNHEY and SVGAGI. This CDR3 contains 14 residues. Trimming removed 5 bases at V and 0 bases at J, with 8 bases between.

V is TRBV19 and J is TRBJ2-3; D perhaps matches TRBD1 (6 bases). Germline values: CDR1 LNHDA, CDR2 SQIVND (reference sequence). The CDR3 consists of 16 residues. Trimming shortened V by 1 base and J by 2 bases, and 13 bases separated the two germline ends. In DNA, the CDR3 is TGTGCCAGTAGTATAGGAGGGACAAGTTCCACAGATACGCAGTATTTT. Amino acids: CASSIGGTSSTDTQYF.

The chain recombines TRBV25-1 with TRBJ1-1; D gene ambiguous. The CDR3 consists of 13 residues. Germline assignment: CDR1 MGHDK and CDR2 SYGVNS. V lost 7 bases, J lost 0 bases, and 9 bases lay in between. The CDR3 reads CASTGFVNTEAFF. In DNA form, the CDR3 reads TGTGCCAGCACGGGGTTTGTGAACACTGAAGCTTTCTTT. The full variable domain, its missing parts supplied by reference TRBV25-1 and TRBJ1-1, is EADIYQTPRYLVIGTGKKITLECSQTMGHDKMYWYQQDPGMELHLIHYSYGVNSTEKGDLSSESTVSRIRTEHFPLTLESARPSHTSQYLCASTGFVNTEAFFGQGTRLTVV.

With respect to this clone: Other DNA sequences from this sample encode an identical CDR3 as well. This chain joins TRBV30 and TRBJ1-3, with TRBD1 as a possible D gene (6 bases). Germline V lookup: CDR1 GTSNPN, CDR2 SVGIG (reference sequence). The germline V and J ends were trimmed by 0 bases and 4 bases, with 10 bases remaining between them. The CDR3 loop spans 14 amino acids. CDR3 coding DNA: TGTGCCTGGAGTGTAGGGGGGGGAGGAAACACCATATATTTT. Its translation is CAWSVGGGGNTIYF.

The chain joins TRBV5-1 to TRBJ1-1; 7 bases are a match to TRBD1. The CDR3 has 14 amino acids. V gave up 2 bases and J gave up 2 bases; unmatched junction bases: 3. The germline CDR1 and CDR2 sequences are SGHRS and YFSETQ. This chain's CDR3 is CASSFRDSNTEAFF. The CDR3 DNA sequence: TGCGCCAGCAGCTTCCGGGACAGCAACACTGAAGCTTTCTTT.

This clone was detected only once. The CDR3 DNA follows: TGTGCCAGCAGCTTGGTATTAGCGGGAGGGTTCACAGATACGCAGTATTTT. Amino acids: CASSLVLAGGFTDTQYF. V usage is TRBV5-4 and J usage is TRBJ2-3; TRBD2 matches at 11 bases. J gave up 2 bases and V 0 bases, and 5 bases lay outside the gene matches. CDR1 SGHNT and CDR2 YYREEE come from the germline V gene (reference sequence). The CDR3 sequence is 17 residues long.

For this clone: At the DNA level, this CDR3 is encoded by other sequences in the same sample as well. V is TRBV27 and J is TRBJ2-7; maybe TRBD1 (6 bases). This CDR3 is 13 amino acids long. Deletions cut 5 bases from V and 3 bases from J, with 11 bases between. CDR1 and CDR2 from the germline V gene are MNHEY and SMNVEV (reference sequence). The CDR3 spells CASSPLDSYEQYF. The CDR3, as DNA: TGTGCCAGCAGTCCGCTGGACAGCTACGAGCAGTACTTC.

This clone was observed a few times. The chain joins TRBV6-5 to TRBJ1-2, with a possible D match to TRBD1 (5 bases). CDR1 is MNHEY, CDR2 SVGAGI, per germline. V lost 5 bases, J lost 8 bases, and 18 bases lay in between. The CDR3 spans 14 residues. The CDR3 DNA sequence: TGTGCCAGCAGTCTAGACAGCAACAATGTAGGCTACACCTTC. Translating it yields CASSLDSNNVGYTF.

The V call is TRBV10-3, the J call TRBJ1-2; TRBD1 aligns across 11 bases. The CDR3 runs 17 residues. The germline V gene encodes CDR1 ENHRY and CDR2 SYGVKD. V was clipped by 9 bases and J by 4 bases; unmatched bases: 16. The CDR3 loop is CAITPGTLGQGGYGYTF. As DNA, the CDR3 is TGTGCCATAACCCCTGGCACTCTGGGACAGGGGGGCTATGGCTACACCTTC.

The genes are TRBV6-5 and TRBJ2-4, with TRBD2 as a possible D gene (6 bases). CDR1 and CDR2 from the germline V gene are MNHEY and SVGAGI. The V end lost 6 bases, the J end lost 7 bases, and 13 bases lay between the germline ends. The CDR3 totals 13 residues. The CDR3 coding sequence is TGTGCCAGCAGCCTCGGAGGGGCGAACATTCAGTACTTC. It codes for CASSLGGANIQYF.

V gene TRBV12-5 combines with J gene TRBJ1-1; D gene uncertain. V lost 0 bases and J 4 bases, leaving 3 bases between the germline ends. Per the germline V gene, CDR1 is LGHNT and CDR2 is FRNRAP. The CDR3 runs to 12 residues. CDR3 bases: TGTGCTAGTGGTTTGGTAGCCACTGAAGCTTTCTTT. This codes for CASGLVATEAFF.

This chain joins TRBV2 and TRBJ1-2, with 7 bases lining up with TRBD1. This CDR3 contains 15 residues. Trimming at V came to 1 base and at J to 8 bases, leaving 10 bases not matched to a gene. CDR1 and CDR2 (germline): SNHLY, FYNNEI. DNA for the CDR3: TGTGCCAGCAGTGAAGAGGAGACAGGGTGGCGAGGCTACACCTTC. Translating gives CASSEEETGWRGYTF.

The chain has TRBV5-1 and TRBJ1-1; the match to TRBD1 covers 7 bases. The CDR3 length is 14 residues. CDR1 SGHRS and CDR2 YFSETQ come from the germline V gene. V lost 4 bases, J lost 1 base, and 4 bases stayed unmatched. This CDR3 reads CASSDGQANTEAFF. In DNA, the CDR3 is TGCGCCAGCAGCGACGGACAGGCGAACACTGAAGCTTTCTTT.

The chain couples TRBV7-2 to TRBJ1-1; 8 nucleotides align to TRBD1. CDR1 SGHTA and CDR2 FQGNSA come from the germline V gene. This CDR3 is 17 amino acids long. J gave up 4 bases and V 3 bases, and 13 bases lay outside the gene matches. CDR3 sequence: CASSLQPPGGAGTEAFF. For the CDR3, the DNA is TGTGCCAGCAGCTTGCAACCACCAGGGGGCGCGGGCACTGAAGCTTTCTTT.

This chain links TRBV19 with TRBJ2-2; possible D gene TRBD2, 6 bases. This CDR3 is built from 14 residues. The ends were cut back, 5 bases at V and 3 bases at J, with 10 bases in the middle. Germline loops: CDR1 LNHDA, CDR2 SQIVND (reference sequence). For the CDR3, the DNA is TGTGCCAGTAGTCTCGGGAGAGACACCGGGGAGCTGTTTTTT. Its translation: CASSLGRDTGELFF.

This clone was observed a handful of times. The gene calls are TRBV24-1 and TRBJ2-5; 10 bases line up with TRBD1. Germline V gene lookup returns CDR1 KGHDR and CDR2 SFDVKD. The V and J ends lost 6 bases and 2 bases, in that order; junction bases with no gene match: 2. This CDR3 has 14 residues. The CDR3 region has the DNA TGTGCCACCAGTTTGGGACAGGGGCAAGAGACCCAGTACTTC. Translated: CATSLGQGQETQYF.

This clone appeared once. This chain connects TRBV6-5 to TRBJ2-7, with 11 bases that match TRBD2. The CDR3 covers 15 residues. V shed 6 bases and J 7 bases; nucleotides not matched to a gene: 11. Germline V gene data show CDR1 as MNHEY and CDR2 as SVGAGI. Here the CDR3 reads CASSPGTSGLQEQYF. The CDR3 DNA reads TGTGCCAGCAGCCCCGGGACTAGCGGCCTTCAGGAGCAGTACTTC.

The chain has TRBV10-3 and TRBJ2-1, with a tentative D call TRBD1 (7 bases). Trimming left V 8 bases short and J 8 bases short, with 10 bases between. The germline V gene encodes CDR1 ENHRY and CDR2 SYGVKD. The CDR3 runs to 11 residues. The CDR3 protein is CAIGGGDEQFF. As DNA, the CDR3 is TGTGCCATCGGAGGGGGCGATGAGCAGTTCTTC.

The V and J genes are TRBV7-2 and TRBJ2-4; TRBD2 matches 15 bases. The V gene end was trimmed by 5 bases and the J gene end by 3 bases; junction bases not matched to a gene: 5. This CDR3 region has 17 residues. Germline lookup yields CDR1 SGHTA and CDR2 FQGNSA. The CDR3 coding sequence is TGTGCCAGCAGCCCAGGACTAGCGGGAGGGATCAAAAACATTCAGTACTTC. This gives the protein CASSPGLAGGIKNIQYF.

The genes are TRBV24-1 and TRBJ2-3; 14 nucleotides match TRBD2. There are 14 residues in the CDR3. The germline V gene has CDR1 KGHDR and CDR2 SFDVKD. J gave up 7 bases and V 7 bases, and 3 bases lay outside the gene matches. In nucleotides, the CDR3 is TGTGCCACCAGGACTAGCGGGAGGGACTATACGCAGTATTTT. This translates into CATRTSGRDYTQYF.

This rearrangement joins TRBV6-5 to TRBJ2-7; 7 bases agree with TRBD1. Trimming at V came to 3 bases and at J to 5 bases, leaving 7 bases not matched to a gene. CDR1 MNHEY and CDR2 SVGAGI come from the germline V gene. The CDR3 sequence is 14 residues long. CDR3 protein: CASSYDRVDNEQYF. For the CDR3, the DNA is TGTGCCAGCAGTTATGACAGGGTTGACAACGAGCAGTACTTC.

The chain links TRBV29-1 to TRBJ2-1; the match to TRBD2 covers 7 bases. The CDR3 contains 15 residues. Looked up from germline, CDR1 is SQVTM and CDR2 is ANQGSEA. J gave up 15 bases and V 3 bases, and 20 bases lay outside the gene matches. The CDR3 region is CSVEGTNHNGAGGFF. DNA of the CDR3: TGCAGCGTTGAGGGGACTAATCACAATGGGGCTGGGGGGTTCTTC.